Following are 12 T cell receptor beta chains from one sample sequenced in a study of T cell responses to AZD1222 COVID-19 vaccine. Produced via immunoSEQ multiplex PCR; TCRdb's table is partial and in-frame only. This sample has 110,000 to 150,000 clones, with about 90% found just once. The sequencing here drew on peripheral blood, taken 28 days after the second AZD1222 dose. These receptors all come from an adult who received the AZD1222 COVID-19 vaccine.

This clone was detected once. CDR3 residues: CASSTRGWGYNEQFF. The CDR3 region has the DNA TGTGCCAGTAGTACAAGAGGGTGGGGTTACAATGAGCAGTTCTTC. This chain connects TRBV19 to TRBJ2-1, with D perhaps TRBD2 (5 bases). The germline gives CDR1 LNHDA, CDR2 SQIVND (reference sequence). CDR3 length: 15 amino acids. Between the trimmed V and J ends, which lost 4 bases and 4 bases, there was a span of 14 bases.

This clone appeared a single time. The rearrangement uses TRBV4-3 and TRBJ2-1; 7 bases agree with TRBD1. Germline V gene sequence: CDR1 LGHNA, CDR2 YSLEER. V shed 1 base and J 6 bases; nucleotides not matched to a gene: 3. The CDR3 contains 14 residues. CDR3 in amino acids: CASSQARGTNEQFF. CDR3 nucleotide sequence: TGCGCCAGCAGCCAAGCCAGGGGGACCAATGAGCAGTTCTTC.

The chain combines TRBV6-2 or TRBV6-3 with TRBJ1-5, with 8 bases identical to TRBD1. The CDR3 spans 16 residues. V trimming: 5 bases; J trimming: 4 bases; junction bases outside the gene matches: 10. The germline V gene has CDR1 MNHEY and CDR2 SVGEGT. CDR3 loop: CASSPLGRGQNQPQHF. CDR3 nucleotides: TGTGCCAGCAGTCCCCTAGGCAGGGGGCAAAATCAGCCCCAGCATTTT.

In its sample, this clone is medium-sized (0.01 to 0.1%). This chain joins TRBV27 and TRBJ2-7; 9 bases agree with TRBD1. The germline V gene encodes CDR1 MNHEY and CDR2 SMNVEV (reference sequence). V lost 5 bases to trimming and J lost 0 bases; unmatched junction nucleotides: 8. The length of the CDR3 is 16 residues. CDR3 residues: CASSARDRANSYEQYF. In nucleotides, the CDR3 is TGTGCCAGCAGTGCCCGGGACAGGGCCAACTCCTACGAGCAGTACTTC.

The chain is built from TRBV7-9 and TRBJ1-1, with D maybe TRBD1 (6 bases). CDR3 length: 14 residues. Trimming stripped 5 bases from V and 0 bases from J, with 10 bases between. Germline V gene lookup returns CDR1 SEHNR and CDR2 FQNEAQ (reference sequence). The CDR3 DNA follows: TGTGCCAGCAGCCGGACAGCCATGAACACTGAAGCTTTCTTT. This translates into CASSRTAMNTEAFF.

The chain recombines TRBV6-5 with TRBJ2-1; weak D call: TRBD1 (6 bases). Germline CDR1 MNHEY, CDR2 SVGAGI. CDR3 length: 15 residues. With 5 bases removed from V and 0 bases from J, the gap between germline ends came to 11 bases. CDR3 DNA sequence: TGTGCCAGCAGTCCTAACAGGGACTCCTACAATGAGCAGTTCTTC. It specifies CASSPNRDSYNEQFF.

This sequence joins TRBV29-1 and TRBJ1-2, with no clear D. The CDR3 contains 12 residues. Germline V gene lookup returns CDR1 SQVTM and CDR2 ANQGSEA. Trimming took off 0 bases at V and 8 bases at J, with 10 bases between the two ends. CDR3 coding DNA: TGCAGCGTTGAAGATGTGGCGAGGGGCTACACCTTC. It encodes CSVEDVARGYTF.

The V and J genes are TRBV13 and TRBJ2-1, with 9 bases aligning to TRBD2. Germline V gene lookup returns CDR1 PRHDT and CDR2 FYEKMQ (reference sequence). The ends lost 2 bases at V and 1 base at J; junction bases unmatched: 6. This CDR3 is built from 17 residues. CDR3 sequence: CASSLPRGGGSYNEQFF. CDR3 bases: TGTGCCAGCAGCTTACCCCGCGGGGGGGGATCCTACAATGAGCAGTTCTTC.

The V gene is TRBV19, the J gene TRBJ2-1; 15 bases are shared with TRBD2. With 3 bases clipped from V and 6 bases from J, the junction kept 15 bases outside the gene matches. This CDR3 comprises 20 residues. In germline, CDR1 is LNHDA, CDR2 SQIVND (reference sequence). This CDR3 is CASSIIGLAGGPGGPNEQFF. In DNA form, the CDR3 reads TGTGCCAGTAGTATTATAGGACTAGCGGGAGGGCCGGGGGGCCCCAATGAGCAGTTCTTC.

This clone has a single count. The V and J genes are TRBV7-8 and TRBJ2-1; 10 nucleotides align to TRBD1. CDR1 and CDR2 (germline): SGHVS, FQNEAQ. This CDR3 has 18 amino acids. Losses at the gene ends were 8 bases for V and 0 bases for J; bases not matched to a gene: 13. The CDR3 DNA reads as TGTGCCAGCGGCTCCTTCAAAAGGACAGGGGGCTCCTACAATGAGCAGTTCTTC. Translated: CASGSFKRTGGSYNEQFF.

The J gene is TRBJ2-1, the V gene TRBV24-1; no clear D. V shed 4 bases and J shed 1 base, with 1 base lying between them. CDR1 is KGHDR, CDR2 SFDVKD, per germline. The CDR3 loop spans 12 amino acids. This chain's CDR3 is CATSESYNEQFF. The CDR3 nucleotides are TGTGCCACCAGTGAGTCCTACAATGAGCAGTTCTTC.

This clone was detected only once. The genes are TRBV6-2 or TRBV6-3 and TRBJ1-5, with TRBD1 as a possible D gene (5 bases). The germline V gene has CDR1 MNHEY and CDR2 SVGEGT. The CDR3 length is 16 residues. V gave up 2 bases and J gave up 1 base, with 12 bases separating them. In nucleotides, the CDR3 is TGTGCCAGCAGTTACGAGGCAGGGTTAAGCAATCAGCCCCAGCATTTT. This translates into CASSYEAGLSNQPQHF.